These 19 T cell receptor beta chains came from one sample sequenced in a study of CD8+ T cells in alopecia areata. Extracted from the samples, RNA was reverse transcribed into cDNA to serve as the sequencing template. TCRdb keeps only in-frame clones here, not all; method: immunoSEQ multiplex PCR. The sample comprises under 85,000 clones, more than 40% of which are singletons, and roughly a sixth rests with the top ten. Sequenced here: CD8+ T cells sorted from blood, sampled at week 0. All receptors derive from a human donor with alopecia areata.

The sample holds a few counts of this clone. The rearrangement uses TRBV19 and TRBJ2-1; no firm D call. In germline, CDR1 is LNHDA, CDR2 SQIVND (reference sequence). Trimming stripped 3 bases from V and 0 bases from J, with 6 bases between. This CDR3 is built from 14 residues. The CDR3 bases are TGTGCCAGTAGTATGACGAGCTCCTACAATGAGCAGTTCTTC. Translation gives CASSMTSSYNEQFF.

This clone has a handful of counts. The rearrangement joins TRBV4-1 to TRBJ2-7; perhaps TRBD1 as D (5 bases). This CDR3 comprises 14 residues. V shed 2 bases and J shed 2 bases, with 10 bases lying between them. Germline-derived CDR1 and CDR2 are MGHRA and YSYEKL. CDR3 in DNA: TGCGCCAGCAGCCAATTGTCAGGGCCCTACGAGCAGTACTTC. As protein: CASSQLSGPYEQYF.

This clone was recorded at least ten times. This chain links TRBV9 with TRBJ2-7; D gene uncertain. The CDR3 is 15 amino acids. From germline, CDR1 is SGDLS and CDR2 YYNGEE. The germline V and J ends were trimmed by 0 bases and 7 bases, with 17 bases remaining between them. The DNA for the CDR3 is TGTGCCAGCAGCGTAGAGCCAGCCAGCCCATGGGAGCAGTACTTC. It encodes CASSVEPASPWEQYF. The complete variable domain, with remaining parts taken from reference TRBV9 and TRBJ2-7, reads DSGVTQTPKHLITATGQRVTLRCSPRSGDLSVYWYQQSLDQGLQFLIQYYNGEERAKGNILERFSAQQFPDLHSELNLSSLELGDSALYFCASSVEPASPWEQYFGPGTRLTVT.

J is TRBJ2-2 and V is TRBV12-5; possibly TRBD1 or TRBD2 for D (6 bases each). The CDR3 is 13 residues long. V was trimmed by 7 bases and J by 7 bases, leaving 13 bases between them. The V gene's germline CDR1 is LGHNT and CDR2 FRNRAP. CDR3 region: CASVPQGGGELFF. CDR3 in DNA: TGTGCTAGTGTTCCACAGGGAGGCGGGGAGCTGTTTTTT.

This clone was counted only a few times. This chain connects TRBV28 to TRBJ2-1; 7 bases map to TRBD2. J was trimmed by 0 bases and V by 10 bases; bases with no gene match: 6. The germline V gene has CDR1 MDHEN and CDR2 SYDVKM. The CDR3 has 14 amino acids. CDR3 nucleotide sequence: TGTGCCACCCGGCGGGGGAGCTCCTACAATGAGCAGTTCTTC. This gives the protein CATRRGSSYNEQFF.

J is TRBJ2-3 and V is TRBV4-1; D is undetermined. The germline V and J ends were trimmed by 3 bases and 7 bases, with 14 bases remaining between them. CDR3 length: 14 amino acids. Germline CDR1 is MGHRA and CDR2 is YSYEKL. The CDR3 is CASSQETRWHTQYF. DNA for the CDR3: TGCGCCAGCAGCCAGGAGACCAGGTGGCATACGCAGTATTTT.

Worth noting for this clone: A read error likely explains this, since a far larger clone differs by one base. Other DNA sequences of this sample code for an identical CDR3. The J gene is TRBJ1-1, the V gene TRBV4-2, with D unclear. The V gene lost 5 bases and the J gene lost 4 bases, with 8 bases spanning the gap. The CDR3 is made up of 12 amino acids. Germline loops: CDR1 LGHNA, CDR2 YNFKEQ. CDR3 region: CASSFGTTEAFF. The CDR3 DNA follows: TGTGCCAGCAGCTTCGGAACCACTGAAGCTTTCTTT.

This clone has a handful of counts. This chain joins TRBV11-2 and TRBJ1-1; perhaps TRBD1 as D (5 bases). Germline V lookup: CDR1 SGHAT, CDR2 FQNNGV. The CDR3 is 13 residues long. V dropped 8 bases and J dropped 4 bases, with 14 bases sitting between them. As DNA, the CDR3 is TGTGCCAGCCAAGCCGGGGGGATCACTGAAGCTTTCTTT. Amino acids: CASQAGGITEAFF.

This clone was picked up one time. The chain carries TRBV19 and TRBJ2-5; the D gene is possibly TRBD1 (6 bases). Deletions cut 6 bases from V and 1 base from J, with 12 bases between. The CDR3 has 14 residues. Germline assignment: CDR1 LNHDA and CDR2 SQIVND (reference sequence). The CDR3 loop reads CASSNRAPQETQYF. CDR3 nucleotides: TGTGCCAGTAGCAACAGGGCTCCCCAAGAGACCCAGTACTTC. Based on the CDR3 plus reference TRBV19 and TRBJ2-5, the full variable domain is DGGITQSPKYLFRKEGQNVTLSCEQNLNHDAMYWYRQDPGQGLRLIYYSQIVNDFQKGDIAEGYSVSREKKESFPLTVTSAQKNPTAFYLCASSNRAPQETQYFGPGTRLLVL.

The chain combines TRBV13 with TRBJ2-7; 7 nucleotides agree with TRBD1. After removal of 0 bases from V and 9 bases from J, the junction contained 5 bases not matched to a gene. There are 13 residues in the CDR3. Per germline, CDR1 PRHDT and CDR2 FYEKMQ (reference sequence). CDR3 DNA sequence: TGTGCCAGCAGCTTAGGCCGGACAGGACTGCAGTACTTC. This encodes CASSLGRTGLQYF.

This clone was observed a few times. CDR3 protein: CSARWGNEQFF. The CDR3 DNA sequence: TGCAGCGCAAGGTGGGGGAATGAGCAGTTCTTC. This chain links TRBV29-1 with TRBJ2-1; TRBD1 or TRBD2 may be the D gene (5 bases each). The CDR3 loop spans 11 amino acids. V shed 7 bases and J shed 7 bases, with 11 bases lying between them. CDR1 SQVTM and CDR2 ANQGSEA come from the germline V gene.

A single count supports this clone. This chain joins TRBV29-1 and TRBJ1-1, with no clear D. Germline V gene data show CDR1 as SQVTM and CDR2 as ANQGSEA. The V and J ends lost 3 bases and 7 bases respectively, with 15 bases between them. The CDR3 covers 13 residues. The CDR3 DNA is TGCAGCGTTGATCCTCCCGACGGAATTGAAGCTTTCTTT. Its protein is CSVDPPDGIEAFF.

The chain couples TRBV4-1 to TRBJ2-3; 7 nucleotides line up with TRBD2. This CDR3 is 17 amino acids long. The J segment lost 0 bases and the V segment lost 2 bases, leaving 8 bases of the junction unmatched. From germline, CDR1 is MGHRA and CDR2 YSYEKL. CDR3 bases: TGCGCCAGCAGCCAACTCCCCCGCGGGAGTAGCACAGATACGCAGTATTTT. The encoded protein is CASSQLPRGSSTDTQYF.

The gene calls are TRBV28 and TRBJ1-1; 7 nucleotides align to TRBD1. The CDR3 spans 15 residues. Germline-derived CDR1 and CDR2 are MDHEN and SYDVKM. Trimming took 6 bases from V and 0 from J; bases not matched to a gene: 7. This CDR3 reads CASRVSGGMNTEAFF. DNA for the CDR3: TGTGCCAGCAGGGTCTCAGGGGGTATGAACACTGAAGCTTTCTTT.

The chain uses TRBV29-1 and TRBJ1-3; D gene unclear. The V end was cut by 7 bases, the J end by 0 bases, with 13 bases between. CDR3 length equals 14 residues. Germline V CDR1 and CDR2: SQVTM, ANQGSEA. CDR3 amino acids: CSALDLNSGNTIYF. CDR3 coding DNA: TGCAGCGCCTTAGACCTCAACTCTGGAAACACCATATATTTT.

DNA of the CDR3: TGTGCCATCAGTGAGACTAGCGGGAGGGCCCGGGAGACCCAGTACTTC. It specifies CAISETSGRARETQYF. The chain carries TRBV10-3 and TRBJ2-5; 13 bases align to TRBD2. The J segment lost 5 bases and the V segment lost 2 bases, leaving 5 bases of the junction unmatched. The germline V gene has CDR1 ENHRY and CDR2 SYGVKD. The CDR3 has 16 amino acids.

This clone was detected once. The V gene is TRBV4-1, the J gene TRBJ1-2; TRBD1 agrees at 7 bases. Per germline, CDR1 MGHRA and CDR2 YSYEKL. Germline trimming cut 0 bases from V and 7 bases from J; bases unmatched to any gene: 8. This CDR3 region has 15 residues. The CDR3 sequence is CASSQDWRGLTGYTF. For the CDR3, the DNA is TGCGCCAGCAGCCAAGATTGGAGGGGGCTAACTGGCTACACCTTC.

This chain joins TRBV29-1 and TRBJ2-7; TRBD1 matches at 8 bases. This CDR3 is built from 13 residues. Per germline, CDR1 SQVTM and CDR2 ANQGSEA. V was pared by 5 bases and J by 6 bases, with 9 bases of the junction left unmatched. The CDR3 is CSVFSGGSVEQYF. The CDR3 nucleotides read TGCAGCGTTTTCTCAGGGGGCTCTGTCGAGCAGTACTTC.

This clone was observed a handful of times. This chain connects TRBV4-2 to TRBJ1-1; no clear D gene. The CDR3 is made up of 15 amino acids. Germline V CDR1 and CDR2: LGHNA, YNFKEQ. Trimming removed 4 bases at V and 6 bases at J, with 18 bases between. For the CDR3, the DNA is TGTGCCAGCAGCCGCTTAAAGCCGCCTGAGGCTGAAGCTTTCTTT. Residues: CASSRLKPPEAEAFF.